Following are 4 T cell receptor beta chains from one sample sequenced in a study of shared clonotypes between healthy human individuals. Naive CD8 cells lacked CD45RO and underwent positive selection for CCR7, leaving out terminally differentiated effector memory CD45RA+ cells. Assay: immunoSEQ multiplex PCR; the TCRdb copy retains only in-frame clones and omits some. The sample includes about 2 million clones, approximately 94% of them seen just once. Sequencing input: naive CD8+ T cells sorted from blood. These receptors were taken from a man aged 18-30 years in good health.

DNA for the CDR3: TGTGCCAGCAAGATAGGACAGGGGCCTAACTATGGCTACACCTTC. Protein sequence: CASKIGQGPNYGYTF. J is TRBJ1-2 and V is TRBV2, with 9 bases fitting TRBD1. Trimming removed 7 bases from V and 0 bases from J; junction bases left unmatched: 6. Germline V gene sequence: CDR1 SNHLY, CDR2 FYNNEI. The CDR3 has 15 amino acids.

The chain employs TRBV15 and TRBJ1-1, with D uncertain. Trimming cost V 8 bases and J 8 bases, with 12 bases left between them. CDR3 size: 11 residues. Per the germline V gene, CDR1 is LNHNV and CDR2 is YYDKDF (reference sequence). CDR3 nucleotide sequence: TGTGCCACCGGTAGGCAGCCAGAAGCTTTCTTT. As protein: CATGRQPEAFF.

The rearrangement links TRBV13 to TRBJ2-3, with TRBD2 matching over 14 bases. V lost 5 bases and J lost 4; bases outside the gene matches: 8. From germline, CDR1 is PRHDT and CDR2 FYEKMQ (reference sequence). This CDR3 contains 17 residues. The CDR3 loop reads CASSPTSGGAGSDTQYF. CDR3 nucleotides: TGTGCCAGCAGCCCGACTAGCGGGGGGGCCGGCTCAGATACGCAGTATTTT.

The V and J genes are TRBV28 and TRBJ1-5; D not resolved. There are 15 residues in the CDR3. The V gene's germline CDR1 is MDHEN and CDR2 SYDVKM. With 2 bases removed from V and 3 bases from J, the gap between germline ends came to 11 bases. The CDR3 sequence: CASSLKGRINQPQHF. In nucleotides, the CDR3 is TGTGCCAGCAGTTTAAAGGGCAGGATCAATCAGCCCCAGCATTTT.